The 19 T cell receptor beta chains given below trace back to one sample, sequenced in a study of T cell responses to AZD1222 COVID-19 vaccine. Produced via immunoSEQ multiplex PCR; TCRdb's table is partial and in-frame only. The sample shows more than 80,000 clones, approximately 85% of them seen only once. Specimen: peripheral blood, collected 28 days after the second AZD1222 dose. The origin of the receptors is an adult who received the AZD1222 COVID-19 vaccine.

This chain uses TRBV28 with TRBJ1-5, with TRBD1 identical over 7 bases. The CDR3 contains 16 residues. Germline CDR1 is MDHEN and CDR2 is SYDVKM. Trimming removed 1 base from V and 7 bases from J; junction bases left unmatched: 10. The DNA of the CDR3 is TGTGCCAGCAGTTTATTCCAAACGGACAGGCCCCAGCCCCAGCATTTT. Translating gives CASSLFQTDRPQPQHF.

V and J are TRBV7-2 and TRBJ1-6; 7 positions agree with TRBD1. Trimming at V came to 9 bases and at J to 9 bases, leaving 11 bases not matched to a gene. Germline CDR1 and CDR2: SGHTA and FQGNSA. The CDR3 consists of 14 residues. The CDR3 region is CASSSSGGPSPLHF. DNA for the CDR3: TGTGCCAGTAGTAGTTCAGGGGGACCTTCACCCCTCCACTTT.

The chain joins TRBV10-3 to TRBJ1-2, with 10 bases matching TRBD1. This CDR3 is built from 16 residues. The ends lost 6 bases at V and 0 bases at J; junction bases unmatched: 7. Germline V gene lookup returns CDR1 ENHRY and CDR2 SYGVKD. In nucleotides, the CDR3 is TGTGCCATCAGCCCGACAGGGGGCTCAACTAACTATGGCTACACCTTC. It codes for CAISPTGGSTNYGYTF.

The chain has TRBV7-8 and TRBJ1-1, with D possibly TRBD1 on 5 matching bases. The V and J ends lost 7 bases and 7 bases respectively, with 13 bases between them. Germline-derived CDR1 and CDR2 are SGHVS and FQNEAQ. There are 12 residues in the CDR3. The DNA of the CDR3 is TGTGCCAGCATCGGACGGGGCTTTGAAGCTTTCTTT. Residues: CASIGRGFEAFF.

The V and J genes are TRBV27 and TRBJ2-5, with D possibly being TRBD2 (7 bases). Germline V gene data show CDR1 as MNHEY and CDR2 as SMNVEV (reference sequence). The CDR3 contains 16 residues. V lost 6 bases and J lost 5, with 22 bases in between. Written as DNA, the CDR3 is TGTGCCAGCAGACCGAAGGGGGGGGCCTTGCCTGAGACCCAGTACTTC. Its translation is CASRPKGGALPETQYF.

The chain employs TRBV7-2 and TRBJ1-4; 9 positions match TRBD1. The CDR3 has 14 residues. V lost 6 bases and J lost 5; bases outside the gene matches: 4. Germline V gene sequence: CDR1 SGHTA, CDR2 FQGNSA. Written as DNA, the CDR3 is TGTGCCAGCAGGGCCGGGACAGGGAATGAAAAACTGTTTTTT. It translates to CASRAGTGNEKLFF. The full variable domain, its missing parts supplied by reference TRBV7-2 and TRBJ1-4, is GAGVSQSPSNKVTEKGKDVELRCDPISGHTALYWYRQSLGQGLEFLIYFQGNSAPDKSGLPSDRFSAERTGGSVSTLTIQRTQQEDSAVYLCASRAGTGNEKLFFGSGTQLSVL.

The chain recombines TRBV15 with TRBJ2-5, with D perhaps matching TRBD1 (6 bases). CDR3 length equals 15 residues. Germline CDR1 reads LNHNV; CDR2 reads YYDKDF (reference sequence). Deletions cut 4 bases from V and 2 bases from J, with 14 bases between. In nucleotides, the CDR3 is TGTGCCACCAGCAAAGACCAGGGGCGGCAAGAGACCCAGTACTTC. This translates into CATSKDQGRQETQYF.

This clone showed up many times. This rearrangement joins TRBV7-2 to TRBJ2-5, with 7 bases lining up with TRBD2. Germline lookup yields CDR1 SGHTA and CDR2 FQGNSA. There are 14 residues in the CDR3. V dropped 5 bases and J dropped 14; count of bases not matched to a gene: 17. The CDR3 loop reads CASSTPGLSYPAYF. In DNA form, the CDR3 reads TGTGCCAGCAGCACACCGGGACTATCTTACCCGGCCTACTTC.

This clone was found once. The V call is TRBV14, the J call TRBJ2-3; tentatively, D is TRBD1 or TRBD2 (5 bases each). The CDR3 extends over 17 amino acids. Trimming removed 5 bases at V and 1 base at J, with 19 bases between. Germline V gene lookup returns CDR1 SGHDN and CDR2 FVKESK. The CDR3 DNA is TGTGCCAGCAGCGGCGGTTGGGGGAACACGGGCACAGATACGCAGTATTTT. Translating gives CASSGGWGNTGTDTQYF.

The CDR3 reads CSVVSDPSGNTIYF. As DNA, the CDR3 is TGCAGCGTTGTGTCTGACCCCTCTGGAAACACCATATATTTT. This chain joins TRBV29-1 and TRBJ1-3; D unclear. CDR3 length: 14 amino acids. Trimming removed 4 bases from V and 0 bases from J, with 10 bases in between. Per the germline V gene, CDR1 is SQVTM and CDR2 is ANQGSEA.

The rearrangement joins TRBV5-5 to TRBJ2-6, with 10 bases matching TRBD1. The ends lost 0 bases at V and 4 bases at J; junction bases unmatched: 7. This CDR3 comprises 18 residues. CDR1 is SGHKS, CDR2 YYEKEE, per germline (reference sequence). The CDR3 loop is CASSLVPGQGSGANVLTF. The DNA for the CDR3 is TGTGCCAGCAGCTTGGTCCCGGGACAGGGGTCAGGGGCCAACGTCCTGACTTTC.

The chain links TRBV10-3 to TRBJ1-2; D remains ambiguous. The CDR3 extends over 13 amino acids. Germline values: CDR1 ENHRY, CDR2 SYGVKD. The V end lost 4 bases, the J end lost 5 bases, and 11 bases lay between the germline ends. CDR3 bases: TGTGCCATCAGTGTTAAAATGGAGTATGGCTACACCTTC. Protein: CAISVKMEYGYTF.

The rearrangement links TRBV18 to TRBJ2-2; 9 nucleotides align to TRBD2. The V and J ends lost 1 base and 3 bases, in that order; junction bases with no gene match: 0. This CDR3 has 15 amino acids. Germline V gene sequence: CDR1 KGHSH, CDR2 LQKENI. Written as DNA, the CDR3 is TGTGCCAGCTCACCACTAGCGGGAGACACCGGGGAGCTGTTTTTT. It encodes CASSPLAGDTGELFF.

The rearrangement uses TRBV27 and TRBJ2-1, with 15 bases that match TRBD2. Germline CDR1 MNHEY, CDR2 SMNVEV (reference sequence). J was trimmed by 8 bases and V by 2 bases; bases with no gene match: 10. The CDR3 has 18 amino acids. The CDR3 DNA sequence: TGTGCCAGCAGTTTAAGGGGACTAGCGGGGGGTTTTCGACATGAGCAGTTCTTC. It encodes CASSLRGLAGGFRHEQFF.

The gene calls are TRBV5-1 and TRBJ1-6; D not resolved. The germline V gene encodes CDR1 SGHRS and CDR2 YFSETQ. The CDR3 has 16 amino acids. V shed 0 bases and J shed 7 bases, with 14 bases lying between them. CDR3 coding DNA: TGCGCCAGCAGCTTGGGAGGCAGCATTCTAAATTCACCCCTCCACTTT. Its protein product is CASSLGGSILNSPLHF.

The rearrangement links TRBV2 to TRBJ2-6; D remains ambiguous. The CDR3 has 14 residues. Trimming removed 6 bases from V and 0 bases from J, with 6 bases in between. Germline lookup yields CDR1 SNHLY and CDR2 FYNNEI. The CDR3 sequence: CASSGISGANVLTF. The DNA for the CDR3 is TGTGCCAGCAGCGGAATCTCTGGGGCCAACGTCCTGACTTTC.

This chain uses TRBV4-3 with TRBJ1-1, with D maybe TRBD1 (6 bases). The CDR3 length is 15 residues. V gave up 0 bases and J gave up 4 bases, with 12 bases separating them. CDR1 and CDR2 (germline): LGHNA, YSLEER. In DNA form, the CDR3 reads TGCGCCAGCAGCCAAGAACCAGGGACAACCACTGAAGCTTTCTTT. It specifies CASSQEPGTTTEAFF.

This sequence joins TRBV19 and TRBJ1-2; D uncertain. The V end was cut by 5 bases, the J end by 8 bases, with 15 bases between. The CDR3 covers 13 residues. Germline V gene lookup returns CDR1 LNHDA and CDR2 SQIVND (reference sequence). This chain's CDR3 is CASSPGQARGYTF. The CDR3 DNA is TGTGCCAGTAGTCCTGGCCAGGCTCGGGGCTACACCTTC.

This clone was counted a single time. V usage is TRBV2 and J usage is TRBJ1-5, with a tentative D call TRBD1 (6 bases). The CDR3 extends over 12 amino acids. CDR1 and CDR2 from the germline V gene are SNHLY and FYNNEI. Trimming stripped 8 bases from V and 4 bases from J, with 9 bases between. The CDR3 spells CASEQGNQPQHF. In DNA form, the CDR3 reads TGTGCCAGCGAACAGGGAAATCAGCCCCAGCATTTT.